These 14 T cell receptor beta chains were all obtained from the same sample, sequenced in a study of shared clonotypes between healthy human individuals. The repertoire was sequenced with immunoSEQ multiplex PCR; TCRdb's copy has only in-frame clones and lacks some. The table includes approximately 1.4 million clones, about 98% detected once. Sequenced material: naive CD4+ T cells sorted from blood. The subset here: CD45RA+ positively selected. The receptor source for this set is a man under 40 in good health.

The chain couples TRBV5-1 to TRBJ1-1; 9 bases agree with TRBD1. CDR3 size: 14 residues. The V segment lost 7 bases and the J segment 3 bases; nucleotides outside the gene matches: 7. Germline CDR1 is SGHRS and CDR2 is YFSETQ. CDR3 DNA: TGCGCCAGCTGGGACAGGGCGAAGTACACTGAAGCTTTCTTT. The encoded protein is CASWDRAKYTEAFF.

In DNA form, the CDR3 reads TGTGCCAGCACCAACTACGAGCAGTACTTC. This gives the protein CASTNYEQYF. This sequence joins TRBV14 and TRBJ2-7; D is uncertain. V gave up 7 bases and J gave up 3 bases, with 4 bases separating them. The V gene's germline CDR1 is SGHDN and CDR2 FVKESK. The CDR3 covers 10 residues.

The chain joins TRBV29-1 to TRBJ2-5, with TRBD2 identical over 8 bases. The CDR3 is 12 amino acids. Germline lookup yields CDR1 SQVTM and CDR2 ANQGSEA. The ends lost 7 bases at V and 5 bases at J; junction bases unmatched: 6. The CDR3 DNA reads as TGCAGCGCCCGGTCGGGAGGGGAGACCCAGTACTTC. Its translation: CSARSGGETQYF.

The genes are TRBV7-7 and TRBJ2-3, with D possibly matching TRBD2 (6 bases). Trimming stripped 2 bases from V and 1 base from J, with 19 bases between. The CDR3 has 18 amino acids. Germline assignment: CDR1 SSHAT and CDR2 FNYEAQ (reference sequence). CDR3 sequence: CASSLSLVGGGGTDTQYF. The CDR3 nucleotides are TGTGCCAGCAGCTTATCCCTCGTGGGGGGAGGTGGCACAGATACGCAGTATTTT.

The chain recombines TRBV7-2 with TRBJ2-7, with TRBD2 matching 7 bases. This CDR3 is built from 14 residues. Unmatched junction bases numbered 8, after V lost 5 bases and J lost 4 bases. CDR1 and CDR2 from the germline V gene are SGHTA and FQGNSA. CDR3 sequence (DNA): TGTGCCAGCAGCCCTAGACTAGCTACGTACGAGCAGTACTTC. Its protein product is CASSPRLATYEQYF.

The genes are TRBV19 and TRBJ2-7; 8 nucleotides match TRBD2. Germline V lookup: CDR1 LNHDA, CDR2 SQIVND (reference sequence). V was pared by 6 bases and J by 0 bases, with 7 bases of the junction left unmatched. CDR3 length: 15 amino acids. The CDR3 loop is CASRRDTSGSYEQYF. The CDR3 DNA sequence: TGTGCCAGTAGACGAGATACTAGCGGCTCCTACGAGCAGTACTTC.

This clone was detected only once. The rearrangement uses TRBV30 and TRBJ2-1, with a weak D call TRBD2 (6 bases). The CDR3 totals 13 residues. Germline CDR1 is GTSNPN and CDR2 is SVGIG (reference sequence). Trimming removed 4 bases at V and 9 bases at J, with 16 bases between. CDR3 coding DNA: TGTGCCTGGACCCCCGCGGGAACCCTTGAGCAGTTCTTC. Translation: CAWTPAGTLEQFF. The whole variable domain, filled in from reference TRBV30 and TRBJ2-1, reads SQTIHQWPATLVQPVGSPLSLECTVEGTSNPNLYWYRQAAGRGLQLLFYSVGIGQISSEVPQNLSASRPQDRQFILSSKKLLLSDSGFYLCAWTPAGTLEQFFGPGTRLTVL.

The chain combines TRBV2 with TRBJ2-5; perhaps TRBD2 as D (5 bases). Trimming took off 6 bases at V and 5 bases at J, with 13 bases between the two ends. This CDR3 comprises 13 residues. The V gene's germline CDR1 is SNHLY and CDR2 FYNNEI. As DNA, the CDR3 is TGTGCCAGCAGCCCAATGGGAGTTGAGACCCAGTACTTC. Translating gives CASSPMGVETQYF.

V is TRBV18 and J is TRBJ1-3, with D maybe TRBD1 (6 bases). The CDR3 extends over 17 amino acids. Looked up from germline, CDR1 is KGHSH and CDR2 is LQKENI. Deletions cut 3 bases from V and 0 bases from J, with 15 bases between. The CDR3, as DNA: TGTGCCAGCTCACCGGTCGGGACAACGAGCTCTGGAAACACCATATATTTT. Translation gives CASSPVGTTSSGNTIYF.

The count of this clone is one. The gene calls are TRBV30 and TRBJ1-2; no reliable D call. Trimming cost V 7 bases and J 4 bases, with 13 bases left between them. CDR3 length equals 12 residues. Germline V lookup: CDR1 GTSNPN, CDR2 SVGIG (reference sequence). The CDR3 spells CASGLTGYGYTF. The DNA for the CDR3 is TGTGCCTCCGGACTAACGGGCTATGGCTACACCTTC.

This rearrangement joins TRBV11-2 to TRBJ1-2; D ambiguous. Trimming pared 1 base from V and 6 bases from J, leaving 9 bases between. Germline-derived CDR1 and CDR2 are SGHAT and FQNNGV. The CDR3 is made up of 13 amino acids. The CDR3 bases are TGTGCCAGCAGCTTAGCTCCGGGGAATGGCTACACCTTC. Encoded protein: CASSLAPGNGYTF.

This clone appeared a single time. CDR3 sequence: CAISGQGGLGTEAFF. DNA of the CDR3: TGTGCCATCAGCGGACAGGGAGGGTTAGGCACTGAAGCTTTCTTT. The chain carries TRBV10-3 and TRBJ1-1; 8 bases match TRBD1. CDR1 and CDR2 (germline): ENHRY, SYGVKD. The CDR3 is 15 residues long. With 6 bases clipped from V and 4 bases from J, the junction kept 10 bases outside the gene matches.

This chain connects TRBV7-9 to TRBJ2-7; D is undetermined. Deletions cut 5 bases from V and 5 bases from J, with 7 bases between. The CDR3 spans 11 residues. CDR1 and CDR2 (germline): SEHNR, FQNEAQ (reference sequence). Written as DNA, the CDR3 is TGTGCCAGCAGCCCCCACCACGAGCAGTACTTC. Translation: CASSPHHEQYF. Complete variable domain (other parts from reference TRBV7-9 and TRBJ2-7): DTGVSQNPRHKITKRGQNVTFRCDPISEHNRLYWYRQTLGQGPEFLTYFQNEAQLEKSRLLSDRFSAERPKGSFSTLEIQRTEQGDSAMYLCASSPHHEQYFGPGTRLTVT.

The chain uses TRBV28 and TRBJ1-1; TRBD1 aligns across 10 bases. The CDR3 runs to 14 residues. Germline assignment: CDR1 MDHEN and CDR2 SYDVKM. Trimming removed 6 bases from V and 4 bases from J; junction bases left unmatched: 5. The chain's CDR3 is CASRWDRGSTEAFF. The DNA for the CDR3 is TGTGCCAGCAGGTGGGACAGGGGATCCACTGAAGCTTTCTTT.